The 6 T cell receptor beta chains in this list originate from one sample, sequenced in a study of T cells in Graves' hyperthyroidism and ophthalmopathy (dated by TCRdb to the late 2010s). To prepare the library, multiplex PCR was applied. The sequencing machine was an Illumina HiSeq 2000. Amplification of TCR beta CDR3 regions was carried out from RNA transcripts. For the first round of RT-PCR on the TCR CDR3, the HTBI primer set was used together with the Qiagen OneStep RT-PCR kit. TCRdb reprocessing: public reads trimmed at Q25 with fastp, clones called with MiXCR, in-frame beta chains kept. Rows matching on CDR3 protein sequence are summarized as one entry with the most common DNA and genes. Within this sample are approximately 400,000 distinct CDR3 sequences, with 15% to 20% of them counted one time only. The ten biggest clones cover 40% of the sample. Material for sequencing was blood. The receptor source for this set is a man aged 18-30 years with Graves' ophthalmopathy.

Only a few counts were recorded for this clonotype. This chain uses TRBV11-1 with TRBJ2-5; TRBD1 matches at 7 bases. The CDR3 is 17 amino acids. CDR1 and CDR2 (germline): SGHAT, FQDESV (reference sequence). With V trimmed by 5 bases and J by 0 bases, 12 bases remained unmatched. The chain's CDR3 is CASSHKADRRYQETQYF. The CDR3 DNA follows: TGTGCCAGCAGCCACAAAGCGGACAGGCGGTACCAAGAGACCCAGTACTTC.

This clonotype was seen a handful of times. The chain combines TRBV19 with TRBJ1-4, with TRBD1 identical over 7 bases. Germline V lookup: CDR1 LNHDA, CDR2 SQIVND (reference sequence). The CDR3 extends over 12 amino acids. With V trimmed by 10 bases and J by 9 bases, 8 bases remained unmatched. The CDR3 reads CATYSGQQKLFF. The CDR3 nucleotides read TGTGCCACCTACTCGGGACAGCAAAAACTGTTTTTT.

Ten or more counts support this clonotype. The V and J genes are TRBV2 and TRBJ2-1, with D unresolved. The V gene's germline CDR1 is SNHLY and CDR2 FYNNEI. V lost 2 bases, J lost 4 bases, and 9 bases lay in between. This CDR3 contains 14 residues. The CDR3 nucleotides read TGTGCCAGCAGTGAAACGGAAGGGTACAATGAGCAGTTCTTC. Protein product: CASSETEGYNEQFF.

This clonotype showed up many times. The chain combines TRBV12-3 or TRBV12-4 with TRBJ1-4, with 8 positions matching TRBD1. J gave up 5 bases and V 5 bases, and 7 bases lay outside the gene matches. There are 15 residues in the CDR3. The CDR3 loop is CASSLRTGPNEKLFF. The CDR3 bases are TGTGCCAGCAGTCTCCGGACAGGGCCAAATGAAAAACTGTTTTTT.

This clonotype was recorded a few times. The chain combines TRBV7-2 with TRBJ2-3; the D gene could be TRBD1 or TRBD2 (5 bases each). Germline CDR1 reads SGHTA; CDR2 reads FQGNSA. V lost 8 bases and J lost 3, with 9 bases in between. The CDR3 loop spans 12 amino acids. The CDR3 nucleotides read TGTGCCAGCGGGACCAGAACAGATACGCAGTATTTT. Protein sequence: CASGTRTDTQYF.

The CDR3: CAWSAGGFTGELFF. The CDR3 DNA is TGTGCCTGGAGTGCGGGAGGGTTCACCGGGGAGCTGTTTTTT. The chain links TRBV30 to TRBJ2-2; 8 bases map to TRBD2. CDR1 GTSNPN and CDR2 SVGIG come from the germline V gene (reference sequence). This CDR3 spans 14 amino acids. The trim removed 1 base at V and 4 bases at J, leaving 2 bases unmatched.